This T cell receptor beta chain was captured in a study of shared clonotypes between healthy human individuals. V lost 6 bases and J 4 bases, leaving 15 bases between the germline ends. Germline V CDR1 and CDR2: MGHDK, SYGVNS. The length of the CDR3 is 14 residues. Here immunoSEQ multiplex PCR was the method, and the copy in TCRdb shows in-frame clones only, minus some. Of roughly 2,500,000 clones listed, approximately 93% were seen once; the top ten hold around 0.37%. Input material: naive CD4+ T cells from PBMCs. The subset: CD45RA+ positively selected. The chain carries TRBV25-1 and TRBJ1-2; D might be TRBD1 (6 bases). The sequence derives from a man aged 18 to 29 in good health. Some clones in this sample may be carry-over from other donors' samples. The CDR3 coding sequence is TGTGCCAGCAGAGGGGGGGCGCGTACCTATGGCTACACCTTC. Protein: CASRGGARTYGYTF.